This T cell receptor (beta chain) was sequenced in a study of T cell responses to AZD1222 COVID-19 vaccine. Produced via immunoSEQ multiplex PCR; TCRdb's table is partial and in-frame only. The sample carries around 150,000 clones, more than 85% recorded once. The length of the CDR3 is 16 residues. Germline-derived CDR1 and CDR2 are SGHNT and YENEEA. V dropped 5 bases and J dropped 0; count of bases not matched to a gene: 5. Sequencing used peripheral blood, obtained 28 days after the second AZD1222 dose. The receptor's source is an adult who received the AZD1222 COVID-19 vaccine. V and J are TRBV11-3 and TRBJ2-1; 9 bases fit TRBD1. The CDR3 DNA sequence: TGTGCCAGCAGCCTTGTGACAGGGGGCTCCTACAATGAGCAGTTCTTC. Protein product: CASSLVTGGSYNEQFF. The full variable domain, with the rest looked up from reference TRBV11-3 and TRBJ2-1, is EAGVVQSPRYKIIEKKQPVAFWCNPISGHNTLYWYLQNLGQGPELLIRYENEEAVDDSQLPKDRFSAERLKGVDSTLKIQPAELGDSAVYLCASSLVTGGSYNEQFFGPGTRLTVL.